A single sample is the source of the 13 T cell receptor beta chains below, sequenced in a study of PD-1 blockade in classical Hodgkin lymphoma. This table comes from immunoSEQ multiplex PCR, and its TCRdb copy is limited to in-frame clones, with some not included. Of around 41,000 clones detected, over 65% appear once; the ten largest clones hold approximately 10%. Patients all relapsed after autologous stem cell transplantation, and there was variation in brentuximab vedotin exposure. The sample consisted of peripheral blood mononuclear cells (PBMCs), taken at baseline. These TCRs come from a human donor with classical Hodgkin lymphoma.

V gene TRBV6-6 combines with J gene TRBJ2-1; D gene ambiguous. Per germline, CDR1 MNHNY and CDR2 SVGAGI (reference sequence). The CDR3 covers 13 residues. Trimming cost V 4 bases and J 7 bases, with 11 bases left between them. The CDR3 here is CASSSSRVNEQFF. The CDR3 bases are TGTGCCAGCAGTTCCTCCCGGGTGAATGAGCAGTTCTTC.

This clone was recorded a few times. The V call is TRBV14, the J call TRBJ2-6; 8 bases are shared with TRBD2. This CDR3 has 18 amino acids. Germline lookup yields CDR1 SGHDN and CDR2 FVKESK. After removal of 1 base from V and 6 bases from J, the junction contained 11 bases not matched to a gene. DNA of the CDR3: TGTGCCAGCAGCCAAGGATTCTCCGGGAGGGCAGCGGCCAACGTCCTGACTTTC. Its translation is CASSQGFSGRAAANVLTF. The complete variable domain, with remaining parts taken from reference TRBV14 and TRBJ2-6, reads EAGVTQFPSHSVIEKGQTVTLRCDPISGHDNLYWYRRVMGKEIKFLLHFVKESKQDESGMPNNRFLAERTGGTYSTLKVQPAELEDSGVYFCASSQGFSGRAAANVLTFGAGSRLTVL.

The V call is TRBV6-1, the J call TRBJ2-5; D ambiguous. The CDR3 runs to 14 residues. Germline CDR1 is MNHNS and CDR2 is SASEGT. Trimming left V 4 bases short and J 2 bases short, with 11 bases between. In DNA form, the CDR3 reads TGTGCCAGCAGTGGGCTAATAACACAAGAGACCCAGTACTTC. This gives the protein CASSGLITQETQYF.

The CDR3 nucleotides are TGTGCCAGCAGTGACAGGGGGGAAGGTCAGCCCCAGCATTTT. Residues: CASSDRGEGQPQHF. V and J are TRBV2 and TRBJ1-5; TRBD1 matches at 7 bases. The CDR3 is 14 residues long. Germline V lookup: CDR1 SNHLY, CDR2 FYNNEI. The trim removed 3 bases at V and 6 bases at J, leaving 5 bases unmatched.

The chain has TRBV27 and TRBJ2-3, with 11 bases identical to TRBD2. Germline V gene lookup returns CDR1 MNHEY and CDR2 SMNVEV (reference sequence). V trimming: 4 bases; J trimming: 5 bases; junction bases outside the gene matches: 8. This CDR3 is 16 amino acids long. This CDR3 is CASSSLLAGVEDTQYF. Written as DNA, the CDR3 is TGTGCCAGCAGTTCCCTACTAGCGGGAGTTGAAGATACGCAGTATTTT.

The rearrangement links TRBV6-6 to TRBJ2-2; TRBD2 might be the D (5 bases). The CDR3 is 16 residues long. CDR1 is MNHNY and CDR2 is SVGAGI in the germline V gene (reference sequence). Trimming shortened V by 4 bases and J by 5 bases, and 17 bases separated the two germline ends. In nucleotides, the CDR3 is TGTGCCAGCAGTTCCATCGACGGGGTCGGTACCGGGGAGCTGTTTTTT. Its translation: CASSSIDGVGTGELFF.

The chain is built from TRBV28 and TRBJ2-3; 7 nucleotides match TRBD1. V shed 10 bases, J shed 6 bases, and the junction held 7 bases outside the gene matches. This CDR3 spans 12 amino acids. Germline assignment: CDR1 MDHEN and CDR2 SYDVKM. The CDR3 bases are TGTGCCACCACAGGGGTGGAGGATACGCAGTATTTT. It specifies CATTGVEDTQYF.

Only a few counts were recorded for this clone. The chain uses TRBV9 and TRBJ2-2; no reliable D call. CDR1 is SGDLS, CDR2 YYNGEE, per germline. Trimming removed 0 bases from V and 11 bases from J, with 11 bases in between. The CDR3 extends over 13 amino acids. CDR3 in DNA: TGTGCCAGCAGCGTAGTCCCCTGGTCCGAGCTGTTTTTT. Protein: CASSVVPWSELFF.

V gene TRBV6-6 combines with J gene TRBJ1-5; 7 bases are a match to TRBD1. The CDR3 loop spans 13 amino acids. Germline assignment: CDR1 MNHNY and CDR2 SVGAGI (reference sequence). Trimming removed 6 bases from V and 1 base from J; junction bases left unmatched: 0. The CDR3 is CASRQGSNQPQHF. DNA of the CDR3: TGTGCCAGCAGACAGGGGAGCAATCAGCCCCAGCATTTT.

As regards this clone: One junction end disagrees with the germline gene, perhaps due to a read error. At the DNA level, this CDR3 is encoded by other sequences in the same sample as well. The V call is TRBV5-1, the J call TRBJ2-1; D is ambiguous. The CDR3 spans 13 residues. The germline gives CDR1 SGHRS, CDR2 YFSETQ. The CDR3 DNA sequence: TGCGCTAGCAGCTTGTTAGCATCCAATGAGCAGTTCTTC. The encoded protein is CASSLLASNEQFF. Based on the CDR3 plus reference TRBV5-1 and TRBJ2-1, the full variable domain is KAGVTQTPRYLIKTRGQQVTLSCSPISGHRSVSWYQQTPGQGLQFLFEYFSETQRNKGNFPGRFSGRQFSNSRSEMNVSTLELGDSALYLCASSLLASNEQFFGPGTRLTVL.

The V gene is TRBV28, the J gene TRBJ1-4; D is possibly TRBD1 (5 bases). CDR1 and CDR2 from the germline V gene are MDHEN and SYDVKM. Trimming stripped 4 bases from V and 11 bases from J, with 23 bases between. CDR3 size: 16 residues. CDR3 loop: CASSSPGRGTLEKLFF. In DNA, the CDR3 is TGTGCCAGCAGTTCCCCGGGTAGAGGGACGCTTGAGAAACTGTTTTTT.

CDR3 nucleotide sequence: TGCGCCAGCAGCTTGGGGGACCTCCCTGGCGATGAAAAACTGTTTTTT. Its protein is CASSLGDLPGDEKLFF. V gene TRBV5-1 combines with J gene TRBJ1-4, with a tentative D call TRBD1 (5 bases). Trimming left V 0 bases short and J 6 bases short, with 15 bases between. CDR3 length equals 16 residues. Looked up from germline, CDR1 is SGHRS and CDR2 is YFSETQ.

V and J are TRBV13 and TRBJ2-5; no clear D. Between the trimmed V and J ends, which lost 5 bases and 2 bases, there was a span of 15 bases. CDR1 PRHDT and CDR2 FYEKMQ come from the germline V gene (reference sequence). The CDR3 loop spans 15 amino acids. This CDR3 is CASSPLRGPQETQYF. The CDR3, as DNA: TGTGCCAGCAGCCCCCTGCGCGGACCTCAAGAGACCCAGTACTTC.